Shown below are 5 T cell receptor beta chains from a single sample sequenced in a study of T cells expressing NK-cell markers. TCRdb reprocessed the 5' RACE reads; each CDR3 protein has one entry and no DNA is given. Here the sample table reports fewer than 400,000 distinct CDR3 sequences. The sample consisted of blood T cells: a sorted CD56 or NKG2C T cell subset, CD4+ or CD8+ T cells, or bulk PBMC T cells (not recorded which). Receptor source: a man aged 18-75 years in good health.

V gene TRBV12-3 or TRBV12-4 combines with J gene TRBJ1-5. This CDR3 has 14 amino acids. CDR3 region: CASSSGVANQPQHF.

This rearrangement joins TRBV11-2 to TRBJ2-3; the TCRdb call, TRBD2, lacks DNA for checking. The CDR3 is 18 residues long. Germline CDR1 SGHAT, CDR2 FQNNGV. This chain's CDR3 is CASSAYFRLAGGTDTQYF.

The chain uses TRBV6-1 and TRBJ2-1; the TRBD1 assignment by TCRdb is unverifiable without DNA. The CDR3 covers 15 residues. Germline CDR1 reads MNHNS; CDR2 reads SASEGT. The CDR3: CASSRQGARQNEQFF.

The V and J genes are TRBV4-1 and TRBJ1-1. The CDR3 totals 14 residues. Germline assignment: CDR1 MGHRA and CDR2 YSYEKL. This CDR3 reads CASSPSGGRAEAFF.

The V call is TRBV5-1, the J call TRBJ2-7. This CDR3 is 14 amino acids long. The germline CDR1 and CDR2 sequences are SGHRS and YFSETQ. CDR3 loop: CASSDLRVAYEQYF. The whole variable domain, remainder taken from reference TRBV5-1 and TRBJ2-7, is KAGVTQTPRYLIKTRGQQVTLSCSPISGHRSVSWYQQTPGQGLQFLFEYFSETQRNKGNFPGRFSGRQFSNSRSEMNVSTLELGDSALYLCASSDLRVAYEQYFGPGTRLTVT.